These 30 T cell receptor beta chains share one sample of origin, sequenced in a study of T cell changes during pregnancy in multiple sclerosis. Generated by immunoSEQ multiplex PCR, the TCRdb table keeps only in-frame clones and is missing some. The table includes about 70,000 clones, roughly 94% detected once. The specimen was peripheral blood, collected in the third trimester of pregnancy. The receptors here all came from a female donor with multiple sclerosis, enrolled in a pregnancy study.

The chain links TRBV5-5 to TRBJ1-1, with a tentative D call TRBD1 (5 bases). The CDR3 covers 18 residues. Germline CDR1 reads SGHKS; CDR2 reads YYEKEE (reference sequence). Between the trimmed V and J ends, which lost 1 base and 0 bases, there was a span of 19 bases. The CDR3, as DNA: TGTGCCAGCAGCTTGTTAAGGAATCCGGGACTGATGAACACTGAAGCTTTCTTT. Translated: CASSLLRNPGLMNTEAFF.

The V call is TRBV10-3, the J call TRBJ2-6, with 8 bases lining up with TRBD2. The CDR3 loop spans 17 amino acids. The V gene end was trimmed by 6 bases and the J gene end by 3 bases; junction bases not matched to a gene: 10. CDR1 and CDR2 (germline): ENHRY, SYGVKD. The CDR3: CAIRPGLEGRGANVLTF. CDR3 bases: TGTGCCATCAGACCGGGACTAGAAGGGCGTGGGGCCAACGTCCTGACTTTC.

For the CDR3, the DNA is TGTGCCAGCAGTCTGAGCCCCGGGACTGCCAATGAGCAGTTCTTC. Translating it yields CASSLSPGTANEQFF. The chain combines TRBV6-1 with TRBJ2-1, with D perhaps matching TRBD2 (6 bases). Per germline, CDR1 MNHNS and CDR2 SASEGT. The length of the CDR3 is 15 residues. V was pared by 5 bases and J by 6 bases, with 17 bases between.

This clone appeared once. CDR3 bases: TGTGCCAGCAGAATCGGTGAAGGGAGAAGCACTGAAGCTTTCTTT. The encoded protein is CASRIGEGRSTEAFF. This chain uses TRBV6-6 with TRBJ1-1; D uncertain. The ends were cut back, 6 bases at V and 4 bases at J, with 18 bases in the middle. Germline V gene data show CDR1 as MNHNY and CDR2 as SVGAGI (reference sequence). The CDR3 extends over 15 amino acids.

The chain recombines TRBV5-4 with TRBJ2-7, with 9 bases fitting TRBD1. The V and J ends lost 4 bases and 2 bases, in that order; junction bases with no gene match: 4. Germline CDR1 SGHNT, CDR2 YYREEE (reference sequence). There are 14 residues in the CDR3. The CDR3 DNA follows: TGTGCCAGCAGCGGATGGACAGGGGCCTACGAGCAGTACTTC. Translating gives CASSGWTGAYEQYF.

This clone was recorded a few times. The rearrangement uses TRBV27 and TRBJ1-6; a possible D gene is TRBD1 (5 bases). This CDR3 comprises 15 residues. The V gene lost 6 bases and the J gene lost 10 bases, with 19 bases spanning the gap. Germline V lookup: CDR1 MNHEY, CDR2 SMNVEV (reference sequence). CDR3 loop: CASSPLGRGQSPLHF. DNA of the CDR3: TGTGCCAGCAGCCCATTGGGTAGGGGCCAATCACCCCTCCACTTT.

A single count supports this clone. V gene TRBV19 combines with J gene TRBJ1-5; weak D call: TRBD1 (5 bases). This CDR3 is 13 amino acids long. Trimming pared 8 bases from V and 7 bases from J, leaving 15 bases between. CDR1 and CDR2 from the germline V gene are LNHDA and SQIVND (reference sequence). The CDR3 region has the DNA TGTGCCAGTCAGCAGGGCTTCTGGCAGCCCCAGCATTTT. This sequence encodes CASQQGFWQPQHF.

The chain is built from TRBV2 and TRBJ1-2; 8 positions agree with TRBD1. The CDR3 has 14 residues. V shed 6 bases and J 11 bases; nucleotides not matched to a gene: 14. The V gene's germline CDR1 is SNHLY and CDR2 FYNNEI. CDR3 sequence (DNA): TGTGCCAGCAGGGCCCAGGACAGGGCTCCTAAATACACCTTC. Translation gives CASRAQDRAPKYTF.

This chain uses TRBV5-4 with TRBJ1-2, with 9 bases matching TRBD1. The trim removed 4 bases at V and 8 bases at J, leaving 15 bases unmatched. Looked up from germline, CDR1 is SGHNT and CDR2 is YYREEE (reference sequence). This CDR3 region has 16 residues. The DNA for the CDR3 is TGTGCCAGCAGCCCAGGGGACAGGGCATCGATCGAGGGCTACACCTTC. Amino acids: CASSPGDRASIEGYTF.

This clone was counted once. The chain combines TRBV6-6 with TRBJ2-7; TRBD1 is a possible D gene (6 bases). V was shortened by 6 bases and J by 2 bases, with 11 bases between the two germline ends. The CDR3 covers 13 residues. Germline values: CDR1 MNHNY, CDR2 SVGAGI (reference sequence). In DNA, the CDR3 is TGTGCCAGCAGGGTCGGACAGCCCTACGAGCAGTACTTC. It encodes CASRVGQPYEQYF.

The chain employs TRBV30 and TRBJ1-4, with 7 bases aligning to TRBD1. The CDR3 runs 14 residues. Germline V gene lookup returns CDR1 GTSNPN and CDR2 SVGIG (reference sequence). V lost 4 bases, J lost 4 bases, and 6 bases stayed unmatched. The CDR3: CAWTSGGGNEKLFF. CDR3 coding DNA: TGTGCCTGGACCTCAGGGGGTGGTAATGAAAAACTGTTTTTT.

With respect to this clone: Relative to the germline gene, one junction end is altered; a read error may explain this. The chain employs TRBV19 and TRBJ1-1, with D tentatively TRBD1 (6 bases). This CDR3 contains 14 residues. In germline, CDR1 is LNHDA, CDR2 SQIVND (reference sequence). The DNA of the CDR3 is TGTGCCAGCAGTAAGGGGGACGTAACCGGTGAAGCTTTCTTT. Its protein is CASSKGDVTGEAFF. The complete variable domain, with remaining parts taken from reference TRBV19 and TRBJ1-1, reads DGGITQSPKYLFRKEGQNVTLSCEQNLNHDAMYWYRQDPGQGLRLIYYSQIVNDFQKGDIAEGYSVSREKKESFPLTVTSAQKNPTAFYLCASSKGDVTGEAFFGQGTRLTVV.

The V and J genes are TRBV5-1 and TRBJ1-3; D is unclear. Trimming took 0 bases from V and 0 from J, leaving 10 bases between them. Germline CDR1 reads SGHRS; CDR2 reads YFSETQ. The CDR3 sequence is 16 residues long. CDR3 DNA sequence: TGCGCCAGCAGCTTGGAGGCAGCGACCTCTGGAAACACCATATATTTT. Residues: CASSLEAATSGNTIYF.

J is TRBJ1-3 and V is TRBV7-2; no definite D call. Between the trimmed V and J ends, which lost 3 bases and 0 bases, there was a span of 9 bases. Germline-derived CDR1 and CDR2 are SGHTA and FQGNSA. This CDR3 has 15 residues. The CDR3 DNA follows: TGTGCCAGCAGCTTTGGCGGACTCTCTGGAAACACCATATATTTT. It encodes CASSFGGLSGNTIYF.

The DNA of the CDR3 is TGCGCCAGCAGCCAAGATTCTGTCCCTGGGAGCGAGCAGTACTTC. It codes for CASSQDSVPGSEQYF. This chain links TRBV4-3 with TRBJ2-7, with D maybe TRBD2 (5 bases). The CDR3 runs 15 residues. The V end was cut by 0 bases, the J end by 6 bases, with 15 bases between. In germline, CDR1 is LGHNA, CDR2 YSLEER.

The chain uses TRBV2 and TRBJ1-2; TRBD1 aligns across 8 bases. The CDR3 loop spans 13 amino acids. V lost 11 bases and J lost 4; bases outside the gene matches: 9. Germline CDR1 and CDR2: SNHLY and FYNNEI. In DNA form, the CDR3 reads TGTGCCTCTCCCCGGACAGGGAGCTATGGCTACACCTTC. It translates to CASPRTGSYGYTF. Full variable domain (remainder filled in from reference TRBV2 and TRBJ1-2): EPEVTQTPSHQVTQMGQEVILRCVPISNHLYFYWYRQILGQKVEFLVSFYNNEISEKSEIFDDQFSVERPDGSNFTLKIRSTKLEDSAMYFCASPRTGSYGYTFGSGTRLTVV.

This clone was detected once. This chain uses TRBV2 with TRBJ2-1; D is unclear. The V gene lost 10 bases and the J gene lost 2 bases, with 12 bases spanning the gap. The CDR3 length is 13 residues. Germline V CDR1 and CDR2: SNHLY, FYNNEI. The CDR3, as DNA: TGTGCCACCACCGAGATACCCTACAATGAGCAGTTCTTC. It specifies CATTEIPYNEQFF.

This chain links TRBV5-1 with TRBJ1-1; 7 positions match TRBD1. The CDR3 is 15 residues long. Germline assignment: CDR1 SGHRS and CDR2 YFSETQ. Trimming removed 0 bases from V and 2 bases from J; junction bases left unmatched: 4. As DNA, the CDR3 is TGCGCCAGCAGCTTGGGACAGGGCCTAAACACTGAAGCTTTCTTT. It is translated as CASSLGQGLNTEAFF.

This chain links TRBV19 with TRBJ1-3; D remains unclear. This CDR3 is built from 15 residues. V was clipped by 7 bases and J by 4 bases, with 17 bases between them. Germline V gene lookup returns CDR1 LNHDA and CDR2 SQIVND (reference sequence). This chain's CDR3 is CASMVPGKSGNTIYF. The CDR3, as DNA: TGTGCCAGTATGGTTCCGGGAAAAAGCGGAAACACCATATATTTT.

The chain joins TRBV12-5 to TRBJ2-7; tentative D call: TRBD1 (5 bases). Looked up from germline, CDR1 is LGHNT and CDR2 is FRNRAP. The CDR3 has 12 amino acids. V was trimmed by 5 bases and J by 4 bases, leaving 9 bases between them. CDR3 loop: CASGPTDYEQYF. The CDR3 DNA is TGTGCTAGTGGTCCGACAGATTACGAGCAGTACTTC.

The gene calls are TRBV18 and TRBJ2-5; 7 nucleotides match TRBD1. J lost 2 bases, V lost 4 bases, and 1 base had no gene match. The germline V gene has CDR1 KGHSH and CDR2 LQKENI. This CDR3 spans 13 amino acids. CDR3 DNA: TGTGCCAGCTCACGGGACAGACAAGAGACCCAGTACTTC. This codes for CASSRDRQETQYF.

The J gene is TRBJ1-1, the V gene TRBV25-1; TRBD1 agrees at 10 bases. CDR1 and CDR2 (germline): MGHDK, SYGVNS. Unmatched junction bases numbered 11, after V lost 1 base and J lost 6 bases. This CDR3 is 17 amino acids long. CDR3 nucleotide sequence: TGTGCCAGCAGTGAATCTCGTCCCGGGACAGGGGTCTCTGAAGCTTTCTTT. Its protein product is CASSESRPGTGVSEAFF.

The rearrangement uses TRBV6-1 and TRBJ1-4; tentatively, D is TRBD1 (5 bases). The CDR3 is made up of 14 amino acids. Germline V gene lookup returns CDR1 MNHNS and CDR2 SASEGT. Between the trimmed V and J ends, which lost 1 base and 5 bases, there was a span of 8 bases. CDR3 amino acids: CASSEVGVNEKLFF. The CDR3 nucleotides read TGTGCCAGCAGTGAAGTAGGGGTCAATGAAAAACTGTTTTTT.

Here the CDR3 reads CASSSLPSTGRTNQETQYF. In DNA, the CDR3 is TGTGCCAGCAGCTCCCTACCGTCGACAGGGAGGACGAACCAAGAGACCCAGTACTTC. The gene calls are TRBV7-2 and TRBJ2-5; D possibly corresponds to TRBD1 (7 bases). Germline V CDR1 and CDR2: SGHTA, FQGNSA. The V end lost 4 bases, the J end lost 0 bases, and 24 bases lay between the germline ends. The CDR3 spans 19 residues.

The rearrangement uses TRBV18 and TRBJ1-3, with 8 bases fitting TRBD1. Unmatched junction bases numbered 7, after V lost 5 bases and J lost 4 bases. This CDR3 is built from 15 residues. Per the germline V gene, CDR1 is KGHSH and CDR2 is LQKENI. The CDR3 region has the DNA TGTGCCAGCTCAATGGACAGGGATGGAGGAAACACCATATATTTT. This encodes CASSMDRDGGNTIYF. Variable domain in full (rest from reference TRBV18 and TRBJ1-3): NAGVMQNPRHLVRRRGQEARLRCSPMKGHSHVYWYRQLPEEGLKFMVYLQKENIIDESGMPKERFSAEFPKEGPSILRIQQVVRGDSAAYFCASSMDRDGGNTIYFGEGSWLTVV.

This chain joins TRBV7-9 and TRBJ1-4; D remains ambiguous. CDR3 length: 16 residues. Germline CDR1 and CDR2: SEHNR and FQNEAQ (reference sequence). V gave up 0 bases and J gave up 7 bases, with 15 bases separating them. The CDR3 loop reads CASSLATGPAGEKLFF. The CDR3 DNA sequence: TGTGCCAGCAGCTTAGCTACCGGGCCAGCGGGTGAAAAACTGTTTTTT. The variable domain in full, with the rest retrieved from reference TRBV7-9 and TRBJ1-4, is DTGVSQNPRHKITKRGQNVTFRCDPISEHNRLYWYRQTLGQGPEFLTYFQNEAQLEKSRLLSDRFSAERPKGSFSTLEIQRTEQGDSAMYLCASSLATGPAGEKLFFGSGTQLSVL.

The gene calls are TRBV6-4 and TRBJ2-3, with a tentative D call TRBD1 (8 bases). With 5 bases removed from V and 4 bases from J, the gap between germline ends came to 13 bases. Germline CDR1 is MRHNA and CDR2 is SNTAGT. The CDR3 covers 14 residues. CDR3 sequence reads: CASSSGTGADTQYF. The CDR3 nucleotides are TGTGCCAGCAGTAGCGGGACAGGCGCAGATACGCAGTATTTT.

The CDR3 nucleotides read TGTGCCAGCAGTTCACTAGCGGGGGCTGAGGGCGAGCAGTACTTC. As protein: CASSSLAGAEGEQYF. V and J are TRBV27 and TRBJ2-7; 11 nucleotides match TRBD2. CDR1 and CDR2 from the germline V gene are MNHEY and SMNVEV (reference sequence). CDR3 length equals 15 residues. V gave up 4 bases and J gave up 6 bases; unmatched junction bases: 8.

The chain is built from TRBV5-4 and TRBJ2-7; 10 nucleotides line up with TRBD1. V was pared by 4 bases and J by 3 bases, with 13 bases of the junction left unmatched. CDR1 and CDR2 from the germline V gene are SGHNT and YYREEE (reference sequence). The CDR3 is made up of 17 amino acids. CDR3 DNA sequence: TGTGCCAGCAGCGACCCCGGGACAGGGGCGATAGGCTACGAGCAGTACTTC. It is translated as CASSDPGTGAIGYEQYF.

The chain links TRBV18 to TRBJ2-7, with TRBD1 matching over 7 bases. V shed 4 bases, J shed 5 bases, and the junction held 8 bases outside the gene matches. This CDR3 region has 14 residues. Germline CDR1 reads KGHSH; CDR2 reads LQKENI. This CDR3 is CASSLLDRVNEQYF. CDR3 coding DNA: TGTGCCAGCTCACTTTTAGACAGGGTCAACGAGCAGTACTTC.